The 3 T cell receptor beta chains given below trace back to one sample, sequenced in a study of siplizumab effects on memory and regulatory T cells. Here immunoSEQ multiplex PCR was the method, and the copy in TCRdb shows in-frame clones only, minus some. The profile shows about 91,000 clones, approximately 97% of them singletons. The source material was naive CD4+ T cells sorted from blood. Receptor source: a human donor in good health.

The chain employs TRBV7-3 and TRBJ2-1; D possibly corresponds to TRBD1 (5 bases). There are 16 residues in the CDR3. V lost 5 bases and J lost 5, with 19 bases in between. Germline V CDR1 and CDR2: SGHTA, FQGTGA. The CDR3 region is CASSKREGDRDNEQFF. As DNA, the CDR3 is TGTGCCAGCAGCAAAAGGGAAGGGGATAGGGACAATGAGCAGTTCTTC.

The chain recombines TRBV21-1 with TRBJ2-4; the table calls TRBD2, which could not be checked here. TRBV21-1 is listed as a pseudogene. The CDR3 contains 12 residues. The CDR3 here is CASCLLGNIQYF. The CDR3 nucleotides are TGTGCCAGCTGTCTCCTAGGAAACATTCAGTACTTC.

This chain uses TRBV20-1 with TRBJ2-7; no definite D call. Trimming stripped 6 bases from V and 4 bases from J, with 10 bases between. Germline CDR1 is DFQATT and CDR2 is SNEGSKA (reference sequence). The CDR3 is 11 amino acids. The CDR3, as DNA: TGCAGTGCAACCCGGCTATACGAGCAGTACTTC. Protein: CSATRLYEQYF.